Each of the 21 T cell receptor beta chains below was sequenced from the same sample in a study of response to subunit inactivated influenza vaccine. TCRdb re-called the RT-PCR reads with MiXCR, one entry per CDR3 protein. The sample comprises 150,000 to 200,000 distinct CDR3 sequences, roughly 12% of which are singletons, and roughly 29% rests with the top ten. These data were also reused for a study on T cells expressing NK-cell markers. Per that study: Libraries used 5'RACE template switching adding universal primer site and UMIs.

The source material was CD8+ T cells sorted from PBMCs, sampled about 12 days after vaccination. The receptor source for this set is a man in his fifties or sixties who received an inactivated influenza vaccine.

This clonotype was detected a few times. The chain recombines TRBV10-3 with TRBJ2-6, with 8 bases lining up with TRBD1. Germline CDR1 is ENHRY and CDR2 is SYGVKD. The junction had 8 bases not matched to a gene; V was cut back by 4 bases and J by 3 bases. The CDR3 has 17 amino acids. DNA for the CDR3: TGTGCCATCAGTGCAGCTCAGGGGGCGCGTGGGGCCAACGTCCTGACTTTC. Encoded protein: CAISAAQGARGANVLTF.

The rearrangement links TRBV7-9 to TRBJ2-7; weak D call: TRBD2 (6 bases). The CDR3 spans 15 residues. The germline gives CDR1 SEHNR, CDR2 FQNEAQ (reference sequence). V was shortened by 4 bases and J by 0 bases, with 13 bases between the two germline ends. The CDR3 DNA reads TGTGCCAGCAGCTCGGGGGACTCCAGCTCCTACGAGCAGTACTTC. Translating gives CASSSGDSSSYEQYF.

This clonotype was seen only a few times. The J gene is TRBJ2-1, the V gene TRBV7-7, with D possibly TRBD2 on 6 matching bases. Germline V CDR1 and CDR2: SSHAT, FNYEAQ (reference sequence). The CDR3 is 15 residues long. V lost 1 base and J 9 bases, leaving 16 bases between the germline ends. The CDR3 loop is CASSLGLAKRGEQFF. The CDR3 region has the DNA TGTGCCAGCAGCTTAGGTCTAGCGAAGAGGGGTGAGCAGTTCTTC.

There are a few counts of this clonotype. The chain uses TRBV15 and TRBJ1-4; TRBD1 matches at 8 bases. The CDR3 is 13 residues long. V was clipped by 6 bases and J by 8 bases; unmatched bases: 5. Germline V gene data show CDR1 as LNHNV and CDR2 as YYDKDF (reference sequence). In DNA form, the CDR3 reads TGTGCCACCAGTTGGAGGGACAGGGAAAAACTGTTTTTT. Encoded protein: CATSWRDREKLFF.

This clonotype was observed a few times. The gene calls are TRBV5-1 and TRBJ2-3; 14 bases fit TRBD2. The germline gives CDR1 SGHRS, CDR2 YFSETQ. Trimming cost V 4 bases and J 2 bases; bases outside gene matches: 6. The CDR3 has 17 amino acids. This chain's CDR3 is CASSGTSGSYPTDTQYF. The DNA for the CDR3 is TGCGCCAGCAGCGGGACTAGCGGGAGTTACCCCACAGATACGCAGTATTTT.

In its sample, this clonotype was seen many times. This rearrangement joins TRBV6-1 to TRBJ2-7, with D possibly TRBD1 on 6 matching bases. This CDR3 is built from 13 residues. Germline CDR1 and CDR2: MNHNS and SASEGT. V lost 7 bases and J 3 bases, leaving 13 bases between the germline ends. The CDR3 protein is CASTKDSVYEQYF. In DNA form, the CDR3 reads TGTGCCAGCACGAAGGACAGCGTCTACGAGCAGTACTTC.

The V and J genes are TRBV5-6 and TRBJ2-7, with D possibly called TRBD1 or TRBD2 (5 bases each). The CDR3 spans 14 residues. Germline-derived CDR1 and CDR2 are SGHDT and YYEEEE. Trimming removed 3 bases at V and 0 bases at J, with 10 bases between. CDR3 residues: CASSWGTDSYEQYF. CDR3 nucleotides: TGTGCCAGCAGCTGGGGGACCGACTCCTACGAGCAGTACTTC.

In DNA, the CDR3 is TGTGCCAGCAGTGAAATAGGATCTGGGGCCAACGTCCTGACTTTC. It yields the protein CASSEIGSGANVLTF. V is TRBV6-1 and J is TRBJ2-6; no firm D call. V was shortened by 2 bases and J by 1 base, with 6 bases between the two germline ends. The germline CDR1 and CDR2 sequences are MNHNS and SASEGT. The CDR3 totals 15 residues.

A few counts support this clonotype. The chain uses TRBV5-1 and TRBJ2-3; D is perhaps TRBD2 (6 bases). The CDR3 is 16 residues long. CDR1 is SGHRS, CDR2 YFSETQ, per germline. V was pared by 4 bases and J by 2 bases, with 17 bases between. The CDR3 DNA is TGCGCCAGCAGCCCGGCGGGGACTTATGCCACAGATACGCAGTATTTT. Translated: CASSPAGTYATDTQYF.

This clonotype occurred many times. The chain joins TRBV7-2 to TRBJ2-7, with D unclear. The CDR3 loop spans 12 amino acids. Per the germline V gene, CDR1 is SGHTA and CDR2 is FQGNSA. Deletions cut 4 bases from V and 3 bases from J, with 7 bases between. CDR3 loop: CASSSADYEQYF. The CDR3 bases are TGTGCCAGCAGCTCGGCAGACTACGAGCAGTACTTC.

The chain uses TRBV15 and TRBJ2-7; TRBD1 aligns across 7 bases. Unmatched junction bases numbered 4, after V lost 4 bases and J lost 1 base. CDR3 length: 14 residues. Germline V gene data show CDR1 as LNHNV and CDR2 as YYDKDF (reference sequence). CDR3 nucleotide sequence: TGTGCCACCAGCAAAACAGGGGTTTCCTACGAGCAGTACTTC. Translating gives CATSKTGVSYEQYF.

Comments on this clonotype: Being one base from a much bigger clone, this may be a read error. The rearrangement links TRBV29-1 to TRBJ2-1, with 7 bases aligning to TRBD2. The junction had 10 bases not matched to a gene; V was cut back by 1 base and J by 4 bases. CDR1 and CDR2 from the germline V gene are SQVTM and ANQGSEA. This CDR3 comprises 16 residues. CDR3 sequence reads: CSVEGLGLAAYNEQFF. CDR3 coding DNA: TGCAGCGTTGAAGGGTTGGGGCTAGCGGCATACAATGAGCAGTTCTTC.

This clonotype was seen many times. The rearrangement links TRBV28 to TRBJ2-4; TRBD1 is a possible D gene (6 bases). Deletions cut 7 bases from V and 1 base from J, with 14 bases between. The CDR3 contains 15 residues. Per the germline V gene, CDR1 is MDHEN and CDR2 is SYDVKM. The CDR3 sequence: CASTQGLGAKNIQYF. The CDR3 DNA is TGTGCCAGCACACAGGGTTTGGGGGCCAAAAACATTCAGTACTTC.

This clonotype was counted at least ten times. The V and J genes are TRBV28 and TRBJ1-5; D gene unclear. V lost 5 bases to trimming and J lost 4 bases, with 18 bases between them. The CDR3 contains 16 residues. In germline, CDR1 is MDHEN, CDR2 SYDVKM. CDR3 sequence reads: CASSPLSGYSNQPQHF. The CDR3 bases are TGTGCCAGCAGTCCACTTAGTGGGTACAGTAATCAGCCCCAGCATTTT.

V is TRBV27 and J is TRBJ1-4; D is undetermined. The V and J ends lost 8 bases and 0 bases respectively, with 16 bases between them. The germline V gene has CDR1 MNHEY and CDR2 SMNVEV (reference sequence). The CDR3 loop spans 16 amino acids. As DNA, the CDR3 is TGTGCCAGCTCACCGACCCTAGCTACAACTAATGAAAAACTGTTTTTT. Translating it yields CASSPTLATTNEKLFF.

This clonotype turned up a few times. V and J are TRBV30 and TRBJ2-7, with D maybe TRBD2 (5 bases). Germline V gene lookup returns CDR1 GTSNPN and CDR2 SVGIG (reference sequence). The CDR3 spans 11 residues. Deletions cut 4 bases from V and 7 bases from J, with 11 bases between. The CDR3 bases are TGTGCCTGGAATAAGCGCGGGGAGCAGTACTTC. Protein product: CAWNKRGEQYF. Based on the CDR3 plus reference TRBV30 and TRBJ2-7, the full variable domain is SQTIHQWPATLVQPVGSPLSLECTVEGTSNPNLYWYRQAAGRGLQLLFYSVGIGQISSEVPQNLSASRPQDRQFILSSKKLLLSDSGFYLCAWNKRGEQYFGPGTRLTVT.

This sequence joins TRBV7-2 and TRBJ1-2; D gene ambiguous. Trimming cost V 6 bases and J 4 bases, with 15 bases left between them. This CDR3 comprises 14 residues. CDR1 and CDR2 from the germline V gene are SGHTA and FQGNSA. CDR3 in amino acids: CASRLTRPVYGYTF. The CDR3 DNA reads as TGTGCCAGCAGGTTGACACGACCCGTCTATGGCTACACCTTC.

This clonotype was counted between two and nine times. The V gene is TRBV30, the J gene TRBJ2-2; D may correspond to TRBD1 or TRBD2 (5 bases each). The germline V gene has CDR1 GTSNPN and CDR2 SVGIG (reference sequence). The CDR3 is 16 amino acids. The V and J ends lost 0 bases and 2 bases respectively, with 13 bases between them. CDR3 sequence (DNA): TGTGCCTGGAGTGTATCCTGGGGACCCAACACCGGGGAGCTGTTTTTT. It yields the protein CAWSVSWGPNTGELFF. Filled out from reference TRBV30 and TRBJ2-2, the complete variable domain reads SQTIHQWPATLVQPVGSPLSLECTVEGTSNPNLYWYRQAAGRGLQLLFYSVGIGQISSEVPQNLSASRPQDRQFILSSKKLLLSDSGFYLCAWSVSWGPNTGELFFGEGSRLTVL.

The chain recombines TRBV6-2 or TRBV6-3 with TRBJ2-1; D remains unclear. Trimming shortened V by 2 bases and J by 4 bases, and 9 bases separated the two germline ends. Germline lookup yields CDR1 MNHEY and CDR2 SVGEGT. The CDR3 runs to 14 residues. The CDR3 is CASSYSPVYNEQFF. CDR3 in DNA: TGTGCCAGCAGTTACAGCCCCGTTTACAATGAGCAGTTCTTC.

The chain has TRBV11-2 and TRBJ1-1, with a weak D call TRBD1 (5 bases). In germline, CDR1 is SGHAT, CDR2 FQNNGV. This CDR3 region has 14 residues. With 2 bases removed from V and 5 bases from J, the gap between germline ends came to 12 bases. The CDR3 region is CASSLRGTWTEAFF. In DNA, the CDR3 is TGTGCCAGCAGCTTAAGGGGTACTTGGACTGAAGCTTTCTTT.

This chain links TRBV15 with TRBJ2-7; the D is unclear. The CDR3 runs to 13 residues. Per the germline V gene, CDR1 is LNHNV and CDR2 is YYDKDF (reference sequence). Trimming removed 0 bases at V and 4 bases at J, with 7 bases between. This chain's CDR3 is CATSRDNRYEQYF. CDR3 in DNA: TGTGCCACCAGCAGAGATAACCGATACGAGCAGTACTTC.